This T cell receptor (beta chain) was recorded in a study of blood T cell repertoires in COVID-19 (dated by TCRdb to 2019 to 2021). Concerning the study at large: Collaborator samples came from the United States, Italy and Spain and covered acute and convalescent phases of COVID-19. The prospective study material was composed of cDNA or gDNA derived from T cells, B-cell-depleted T cells, or PBMCs. Deeply sampled blood TCRbeta repertoires from subjects exposed to, actively infected with, or recovered from COVID-19 were included in the dataset. The repertoires were released in a freely available public database intended as a resource for research on the immune response to SARS-CoV-2. The samples were drawn from the first 160 participants of the ongoing ImmuneRACE study and from roughly 1,300 subjects provided by 6 global collaborators. The sample metadata nearly always contained a de-identified subject ID, COVID-19 status, age in years and sex. Where available, HLA class I and class II types were obtained from metadata supplied by the sample provider rather than from assay-based typing.

From a lookup of the germline V gene (reference sequence), CDR1 and CDR2 are MNHNY and SVGAGI. V loses 5 bases at its end and J loses 0 bases; junction bases beyond the gene matches: 6. The CDR3, cysteine through phenylalanine, is 16 amino acids long. Of the read, only the CDR3 DNA is kept; its 48 bases are in frame from base 1. At one collaborating source in Seattle, patients were enrolled during active infection and were followed longitudinally through the course of disease. Collaborating institutions collected whole blood in K2EDTA tubes following their own protocols. For TCRbeta analysis, collaborators shipped samples as frozen whole blood, isolated PBMCs, or DNA extracted from either of those sample types. The immunoSEQ Assay, a bias-controlled multiplex PCR, was used to amplify TCRbeta CDR3 regions from genomic DNA. The original methods were these. The number of nucleated cells in each sample was estimated from the amplification of reference gene primers within the assay. To quantify the absolute abundance of each unique TCRbeta CDR3 rearrangement, sequence reads were collapsed and filtered. For each sample, productive Simpson clonality was calculated as the square root of Simpson's diversity index across productive rearrangements. Entries here come from immuneACCESS through TCRdb and include only in-frame sequences with V and J called. Some clones fail to appear in such tables; in the studies checked, an unresolved V gene covers under half of the shortfall, and the cause of the remainder is unknown. V and J calls and clone size are those listed in that table; D and trimming were worked out from the DNA. The sample data list about 350,000 clones, and around nine tenths of these were observed just once. About 3.9% of the sample lies in the top ten.

This clone is a singleton in its sample. Its cognate antigen has yet to be identified. Base-call qualities are not available, and no considerably larger clone is one nucleotide away. The paper as a whole reports these results and caveats: How much clinical and demographic metadata was included differed by source and by participant, and the metadata was provided uncurated.

Sequenced: peripheral blood. The clonotype comes from a woman aged 60-75 years with COVID-19, enrolled during active disease. The rearrangement joined TRBV6-6 to TRBJ1-4, and 7 junctional nucleotides match TRBD1. The CDR3 protein sequence reads: CASSQTGTATNEKLFF. The DNA sequence is as follows: TGTGCCAGCAGTCAGACCGGGACAGCAACTAATGAAAAACTGTTTTTT.